The source of this T cell receptor (beta chain) is a study of OX40 agonist ivuxolimab in advanced cancers. The assay was immunoSEQ multiplex PCR, and TCRdb's table has in-frame clones only and misses some. The sample contains more than 15,000 clones, just under 75% of which appear only once. Germline CDR1 MDHEN, CDR2 SYDVKM. CDR3 length: 19 amino acids. The V end lost 5 bases, the J end lost 2 bases, and 27 bases lay between the germline ends. Autoimmune disease history or systemic immunosuppression led to patient exclusion. The receptor was derived from an adult with an advanced solid tumor such as melanoma, head and neck, liver or kidney cancer. Specimen: CD4+ or CD8+ T cells sorted from blood, collected in a trial of the OX40 agonist ivuxolimab. V and J are TRBV28 and TRBJ2-5; D is perhaps TRBD1 or TRBD2 (5 bases each). The CDR3 DNA is TGTGCCAGCAGTGAGGTCAGGGAGCTTCGAGAATCGGAGCAAGAGACCCAGTACTTC. This sequence encodes CASSEVRELRESEQETQYF.